This is a list of T cell receptor beta chains from one sample in a study of read filtering for tumor transcriptome and immune sequencing. TCRdb independently ran MiXCR on the reads; one entry per CDR3 protein. This sample carries more than 35,000 distinct CDR3 sequences, about 10% of them seen once, and the ten largest clones take about 35%. The sequenced sample was a population of CD138-negative cells sorted from bone marrow. Every receptor here comes from a donor aged 40 or older with multiple myeloma. Both conserved end residues are part of each CDR3. Each record gives: CDR3 protein, CDR3 DNA, D gene, clone size, V gene, J gene. The D gene is left open where the match is weak. Clone sizes are given selectively: once, few, many, or a class where the clone is expanded.

CASSHLRDGSYEQYF	TGTGCCAGCAGCCACCTCCGGGACGGGTCCTACGAGCAGTACTTC	.	many	TRBV4-3	TRBJ2-7
CSVEDWGKSGTDTQYF	TGCAGCGTTGAAGATTGGGGGAAATCAGGCACAGATACGCAGTATTTT	.	many	TRBV29-1	TRBJ2-3
CSVAKHGSNEQFF	TGCAGCGTTGCCAAGCACGGTTCCAATGAGCAGTTCTTC	.	many	TRBV29-1	TRBJ2-1
CASSRLAGVQETQYF	TGTGCCAGCAGTCGACTAGCGGGGGTACAAGAGACCCAGTACTTC	TRBD2	many	TRBV6-1	TRBJ2-5
CASSPDSIHLYEQYF	TGTGCCAGCAGTCCGGACAGTATCCACCTCTACGAGCAGTACTTC	.	many	TRBV6-6	TRBJ2-7
CASSLNPGTDTQYF	TGTGCCAGCAGCTTAAACCCCGGGACAGATACGCAGTATTTT	.	many	TRBV7-2	TRBJ2-3
CASSFGYEQYF	TGTGCCAGCAGTTTCGGATACGAGCAGTACTTC	.	many	TRBV27	TRBJ2-7
CASNPGPRETQYF	TGCGCCAGCAACCCCGGACCGCGTGAGACCCAGTACTTC	.	.	TRBV4-1	TRBJ2-5
CASSQVAPSSYEQYF	TGTGCCAGCAGCCAAGTGGCGCCCTCTTCCTACGAGCAGTACTTC	.	many	TRBV4-2	TRBJ2-7
CASSLGPSGEETQYF	TGTGCCAGCAGCTTAGGCCCTAGCGGCGAAGAGACCCAGTACTTC	TRBD2	few	TRBV11-2	TRBJ2-5
CASSLGGDYEQYF	TGTGCCAGCAGTTTGGGGGGGGACTACGAGCAGTACTTC	TRBD2	many	TRBV28	TRBJ2-7
CASRMDTDTQYF	TGTGCCAGCAGAATGGATACAGATACGCAGTATTTT	.	many	TRBV28	TRBJ2-3
CASSLWPRGEPQLF	TGCGCCAGCAGCTTGTGGCCCCGGGGTGAGCCCCAGCTTTTT	.	.	TRBV5-1	TRBJ1-5
CASSEEASGGWNEQFF	TGTGCCAGCAGTGAAGAGGCTAGCGGGGGTTGGAATGAGCAGTTCTTC	TRBD2	many	TRBV6-1	TRBJ2-1
CSVGQGEEQYF	TGCAGCGTGGGACAGGGAGAAGAGCAGTACTTC	TRBD1	many	TRBV29-1	TRBJ2-7
CASNLEGPNTGELFF	TGTGCCAGCAACCTAGAGGGCCCTAACACCGGGGAGCTGTTTTTT	.	many	TRBV27	TRBJ2-2
CSAGGGNNQPQHF	TGCAGTGCTGGTGGTGGGAACAATCAGCCCCAGCATTTT	.	many	TRBV20-1	TRBJ1-5
CASSPGTVIANEQFF	TGTGCCAGCAGCCCAGGGACGGTAATCGCAAATGAGCAGTTCTTC	.	many	TRBV6-1	TRBJ2-1
CASSSPTGAYNEQFF	TGTGCCAGCAGCTCCCCGACAGGAGCATACAATGAGCAGTTCTTC	.	many	TRBV11-2	TRBJ2-1
CASSDDVSVELFF	TGTGCCAGTAGTGACGACGTGAGTGTTGAGTTGTTCTTC	.	many	TRBV19	TRBJ2-1
CASSPWGGPYNEQFF	TGTGCCAGCAGCCCCTGGGGGGGGCCCTACAATGAGCAGTTCTTT	.	.	TRBV7-9	TRBJ2-1
CASSRENEKLFF	TGTGCCAGCAGCAGGGAGAACGAAAAACTGTTTTTT	.	many	TRBV27	TRBJ1-4
CASSYDSEMDTGAFF	TGTGCCAGCAGCTATGACAGCGAGATGGACACTGGAGCTTTCTTT	.	.	TRBV11-3	TRBJ1-1
CASSQVGTLAEKLFF	TGCGCCAGCAGCCAAGTGGGGACGTTAGCTGAAAAACTGTTTTTT	.	many	TRBV4-1	TRBJ1-4
CASSTQGGEGEAFF	TGTGCCAGCAGCACCCAGGGCGGGGAAGGTGAAGCTTTCTTT	.	many	TRBV9	TRBJ1-1
CASSLYSSGGATDTQYF	TGTGCCAGCAGCCTCTACTCTAGCGGGGGGGCGACAGATACGCAGTATTTT	TRBD2	many	TRBV7-2	TRBJ2-3
CASSFLPGQDYEQYF	TGTGCCAGCAGCTTTTTACCGGGACAGGATTACGAGCAGTACTTC	TRBD1	few	TRBV7-3	TRBJ2-7
CASSIRTGGEAQYF	TGTGCCAGCAGCATACGGACAGGGGGAGAGGCCCAGTACTTC	.	.	TRBV21-1	TRBJ2-5
CATSDSTKTQYF	TGTGCCACCAGTGATTCGACGAAGACCCAGTACTTC	.	many	TRBV24-1	TRBJ2-5
CASSLFRGLKNYGYTF	TGTGCCAGCAGCTTGTTTAGGGGGCTCAAGAACTATGGCTACACCTTC	TRBD1	many	TRBV7-8	TRBJ1-2
CASSGAGQGINEQFF	TGTGCCAGCAGTGGGGCGGGACAGGGGATCAATGAGCAGTTCTTC	TRBD1	many	TRBV6-5	TRBJ2-1
CASGPPTGIEEQFF	TGTGCTAGTGGCCCACCGACAGGGATCGAGGAGCAGTTCTTC	TRBD1	many	TRBV12-5	TRBJ2-1
CASSLRGLSYNEQFF	TGTGCCAGCAGTTTACGTGGACTCTCCTACAATGAGCAGTTCTTC	.	.	TRBV28	TRBJ2-1
CASSPAGGRKNEQFF	TGTGCCAGCAGCCCAGCGGGGGGGCGTAAGAATGAGCAGTTCTTC	TRBD2	many	TRBV7-9	TRBJ2-1
CSASLNEQFF	TGCAGTGCTAGTCTCAATGAGCAGTTCTTC	.	many	TRBV20-1	TRBJ2-1
CSANTGANVLTF	TGCAGTGCTAACACTGGGGCCAACGTCCTGACTTTC	.	many	TRBV20-1	TRBJ2-6
CSADGRGGETQYF	TGCAGCGCCGATGGTAGGGGAGGAGAGACCCAGTACTTC	.	few	TRBV29-1	TRBJ2-5
CASSRDGTDTQYF	TGCGCCAGCAGTCGGGACGGAACAGATACGCAGTATTTT	.	few	TRBV5-1	TRBJ2-3
CATRAAGDHNEQFF	TGTGCCACAAGAGCGGCGGGGGACCACAATGAGCAGTTCTTC	TRBD2	many	TRBV10-3	TRBJ2-1
CASRDRNTGELFF	TGTGCCAGCAGAGATAGGAACACCGGGGAGCTGTTTTTT	.	many	TRBV6-1	TRBJ2-2
CASSPGGGAGVKTQYF	TGTGCCAGCAGCCCAGGTGGGGGGGCCGGGGTGAAGACCCAGTACTTC	.	many	TRBV7-8	TRBJ2-5
CASSSPRVDNEQFF	TGTGCCAGCAGTTCACCCAGGGTGGACAATGAGCAGTTCTTC	.	many	TRBV28	TRBJ2-1
CASSQKDRTYEQYF	TGTGCCAGCAGCCAAAAGGACCGAACCTACGAGCAGTACTTC	.	many	TRBV4-2	TRBJ2-7
CASSHHGESYEQYF	TGTGCCAGCAGCCACCACGGGGAATCCTACGAGCAGTACTTC	.	many	TRBV5-5	TRBJ2-7
CASSSGDTIYF	TGTGCCAGCAGTTCTGGTGACACCATATATTTT	.	.	TRBV12-3/TRBV12-4	TRBJ1-3
CASSPTSGAPNTGELFF	TGTGCCAGCAGTCCTACTAGCGGAGCGCCGAACACCGGGGAGCTGTTTTTT	TRBD2	many	TRBV7-3	TRBJ2-2
CSARDPGGRDNQPQHF	TGCAGTGCTAGAGACCCTGGGGGCAGGGACAATCAGCCCCAGCATTTT	.	many	TRBV20-1	TRBJ1-5
CASTGGGSRGTEAFF	TGTGCCAGCACGGGGGGGGGCTCTCGGGGCACTGAAGCTTTCTTT	.	many	TRBV7-3	TRBJ1-1
CASSLTGVNQPQHF	TGTGCCAGCAGCCTCACAGGGGTTAATCAGCCCCAGCATTTT	TRBD1	many	TRBV7-9	TRBJ1-5
CSARDRESTDTQYF	TGCAGTGCTAGAGACCGGGAGAGCACAGATACGCAGTATTTT	.	many	TRBV20-1	TRBJ2-3
CVSSLARGLLYHEQFF	TGTGTCAGCAGCTTAGCGAGGGGCCTTCTATACCATGAGCAGTTCTTC	.	.	TRBV11-1	TRBJ2-1
CASSPRHGGTDTQYF	TGTGCCAGCTCACCTCGACATGGGGGAACAGATACGCAGTATTTT	.	.	TRBV18	TRBJ2-3
CASSSWDEQYF	TGTGCCAGCAGTTCCTGGGACGAGCAGTACTTC	.	many	TRBV6-5	TRBJ2-7
CASSYNAAGRNEKLFF	TGTGCCAGCAGTTACAATGCGGCGGGCCGGAATGAAAAACTGTTTTTT	.	many	TRBV6-5	TRBJ1-4
CSARVTGKDYGYTF	TGCAGTGCTAGAGTAACAGGAAAGGACTATGGCTACACCTTC	.	many	TRBV20-1	TRBJ1-2
CAICDRENSPLHF	TGTGCCATCTGCGACAGGGAAAATTCACCCCTCCACTTT	TRBD1	many	TRBV10-3	TRBJ1-6